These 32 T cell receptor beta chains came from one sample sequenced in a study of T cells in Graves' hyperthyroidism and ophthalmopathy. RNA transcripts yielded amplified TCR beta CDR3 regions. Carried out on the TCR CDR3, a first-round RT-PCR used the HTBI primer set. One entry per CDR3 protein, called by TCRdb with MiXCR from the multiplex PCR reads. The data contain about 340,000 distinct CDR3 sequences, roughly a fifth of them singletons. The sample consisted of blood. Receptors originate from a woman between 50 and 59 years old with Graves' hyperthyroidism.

For the CDR3, the DNA is TGTGCCAGCAGTGAAGCGTGGCAGGGGGCCGGCAATCAGCCCCAGCATTTT. Its protein is CASSEAWQGAGNQPQHF. This chain links TRBV2 with TRBJ1-5, with 8 bases identical to TRBD1. Trimming cost V 0 bases and J 2 bases; bases outside gene matches: 6. The CDR3 runs 17 residues. CDR1 and CDR2 from the germline V gene are SNHLY and FYNNEI. The entire variable domain, with the rest obtained from reference TRBV2 and TRBJ1-5, is as follows: EPEVTQTPSHQVTQMGQEVILRCVPISNHLYFYWYRQILGQKVEFLVSFYNNEISEKSEIFDDQFSVERPDGSNFTLKIRSTKLEDSAMYFCASSEAWQGAGNQPQHFGDGTRLSIL.

Here the CDR3 DNA reads TGTGCCAGCAGTTTAGCGGCCGGGACAGGGGAAAATTATGGTGGCTACACCTTC. It yields the protein CASSLAAGTGENYGGYTF. This sequence joins TRBV12-3 or TRBV12-4 and TRBJ1-2; TRBD1 matches at 10 bases. V dropped 0 bases and J dropped 7; count of bases not matched to a gene: 14. This CDR3 is 18 amino acids long.

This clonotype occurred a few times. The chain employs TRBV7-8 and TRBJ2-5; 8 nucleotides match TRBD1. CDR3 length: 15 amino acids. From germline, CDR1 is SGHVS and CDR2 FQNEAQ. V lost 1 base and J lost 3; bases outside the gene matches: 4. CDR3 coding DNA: TGTGCCAGCAGCTTAGGATCAGGGGGCAAAGAGACCCAGTACTTC. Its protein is CASSLGSGGKETQYF.

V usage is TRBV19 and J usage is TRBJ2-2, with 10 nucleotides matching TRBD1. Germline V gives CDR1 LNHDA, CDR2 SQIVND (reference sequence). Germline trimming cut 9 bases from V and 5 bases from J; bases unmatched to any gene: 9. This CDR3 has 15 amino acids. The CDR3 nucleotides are TGTGCCAGCAACAGATGGACAGGGGGTACCGGGGAGCTGTTTTTT. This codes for CASNRWTGGTGELFF.

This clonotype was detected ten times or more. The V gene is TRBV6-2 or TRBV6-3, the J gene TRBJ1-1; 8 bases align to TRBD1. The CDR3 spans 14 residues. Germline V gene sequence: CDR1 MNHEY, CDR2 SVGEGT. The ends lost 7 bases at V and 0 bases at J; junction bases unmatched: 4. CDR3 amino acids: CASITTGVNTEAFF. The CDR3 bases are TGTGCCAGCATCACGACAGGGGTGAACACTGAAGCTTTCTTT.

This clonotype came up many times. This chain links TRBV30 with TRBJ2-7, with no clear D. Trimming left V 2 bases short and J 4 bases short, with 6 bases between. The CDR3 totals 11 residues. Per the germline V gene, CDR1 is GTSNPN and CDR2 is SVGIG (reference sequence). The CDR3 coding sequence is TGTGCCTGGAGTCAACAGTACGAGCAGTACTTC. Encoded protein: CAWSQQYEQYF.

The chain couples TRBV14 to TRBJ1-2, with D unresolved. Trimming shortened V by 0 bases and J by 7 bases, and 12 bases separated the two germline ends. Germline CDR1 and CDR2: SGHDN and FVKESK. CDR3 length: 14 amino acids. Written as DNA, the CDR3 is TGTGCCAGCAGCCAAGAGCCCCGGGCAGGTGGCTACACCTTC. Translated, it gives CASSQEPRAGGYTF.

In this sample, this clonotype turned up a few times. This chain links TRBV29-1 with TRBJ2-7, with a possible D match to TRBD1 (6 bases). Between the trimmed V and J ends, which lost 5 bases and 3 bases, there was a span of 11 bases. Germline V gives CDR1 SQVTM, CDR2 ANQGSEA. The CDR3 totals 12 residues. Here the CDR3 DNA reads TGCAGCGTTCGCGAGGGGGTCTACGAGCAGTACTTC. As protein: CSVREGVYEQYF.

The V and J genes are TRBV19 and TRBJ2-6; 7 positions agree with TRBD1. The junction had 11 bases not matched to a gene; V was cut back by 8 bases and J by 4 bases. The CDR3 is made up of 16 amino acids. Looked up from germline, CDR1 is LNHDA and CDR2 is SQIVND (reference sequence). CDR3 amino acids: CASSPGQQAGANVLTF. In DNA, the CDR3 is TGTGCCAGTTCCCCGGGACAGCAGGCGGGGGCCAACGTCCTGACTTTC.

The CDR3 DNA reads as TGCAGTGCTAGGGGCGGTGGCGGGACTAGCGGGGGGGCGAACACCGGGGAGCTGTTTTTT. Protein product: CSARGGGGTSGGANTGELFF. This sequence joins TRBV20-1 and TRBJ2-2; 16 bases are a match to TRBD2. This CDR3 is 20 amino acids long. V was clipped by 3 bases and J by 0 bases; unmatched bases: 10. Per the germline V gene, CDR1 is DFQATT and CDR2 is SNEGSKA (reference sequence).

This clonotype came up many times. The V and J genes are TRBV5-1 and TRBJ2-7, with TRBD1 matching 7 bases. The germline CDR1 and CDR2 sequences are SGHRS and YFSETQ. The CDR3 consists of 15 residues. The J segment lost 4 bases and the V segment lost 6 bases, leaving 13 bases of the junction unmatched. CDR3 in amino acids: CASTQGTRGPYEQYF. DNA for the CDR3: TGCGCCAGCACTCAAGGTACGAGGGGGCCTTACGAGCAGTACTTC.

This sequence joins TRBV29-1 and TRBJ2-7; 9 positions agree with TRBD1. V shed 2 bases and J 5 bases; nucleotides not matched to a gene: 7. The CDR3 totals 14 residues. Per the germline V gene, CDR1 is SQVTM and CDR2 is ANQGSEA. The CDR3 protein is CSVELPGQGHEQYF. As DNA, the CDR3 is TGCAGCGTTGAACTTCCGGGACAGGGCCACGAGCAGTACTTC.

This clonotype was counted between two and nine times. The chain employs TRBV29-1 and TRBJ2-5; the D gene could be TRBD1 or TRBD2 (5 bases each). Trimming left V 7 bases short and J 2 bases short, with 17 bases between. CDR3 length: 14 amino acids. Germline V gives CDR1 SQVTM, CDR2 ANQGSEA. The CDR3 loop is CSARGRGPQETQYF. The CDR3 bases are TGCAGCGCCCGAGGTCGGGGACCACAAGAGACCCAGTACTTC.

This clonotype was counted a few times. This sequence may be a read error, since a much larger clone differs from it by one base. CDR3 sequence reads: CASRAWGSAYEQYF. CDR3 in DNA: TGTGCCAGCAGGGCTTGGGGGTCCGCCTACGAGCAGTACTTC. The chain couples TRBV3-1 to TRBJ2-7, with D possibly being TRBD1 or TRBD2 (5 bases each). The V gene's germline CDR1 is LGHDT and CDR2 YNNKEL (reference sequence). The CDR3 has 14 amino acids. V was pared by 6 bases and J by 2 bases, with 14 bases between.

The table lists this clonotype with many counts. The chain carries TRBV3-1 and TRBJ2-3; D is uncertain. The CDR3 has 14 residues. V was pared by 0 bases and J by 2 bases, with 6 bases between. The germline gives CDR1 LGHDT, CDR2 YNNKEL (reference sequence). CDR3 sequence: CASSQDPFTDTQYF. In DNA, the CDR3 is TGTGCCAGCAGCCAAGATCCCTTCACAGATACGCAGTATTTT.

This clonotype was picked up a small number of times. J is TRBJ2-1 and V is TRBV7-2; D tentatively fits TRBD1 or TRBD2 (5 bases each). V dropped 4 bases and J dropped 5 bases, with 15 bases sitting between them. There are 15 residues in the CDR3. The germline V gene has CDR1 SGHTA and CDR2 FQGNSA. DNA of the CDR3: TGTGCCAGCAGCTCATCCGGGACGCAGGACAATGAGCAGTTCTTC. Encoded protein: CASSSSGTQDNEQFF.

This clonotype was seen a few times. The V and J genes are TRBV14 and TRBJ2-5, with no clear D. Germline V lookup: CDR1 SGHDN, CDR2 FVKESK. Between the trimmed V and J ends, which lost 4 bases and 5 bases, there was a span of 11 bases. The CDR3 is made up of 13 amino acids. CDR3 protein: CASSRGLGETQYF. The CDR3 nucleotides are TGTGCCAGCAGCCGTGGGCTCGGCGAGACCCAGTACTTC. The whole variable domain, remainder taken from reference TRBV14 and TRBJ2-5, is EAGVTQFPSHSVIEKGQTVTLRCDPISGHDNLYWYRRVMGKEIKFLLHFVKESKQDESGMPNNRFLAERTGGTYSTLKVQPAELEDSGVYFCASSRGLGETQYFGPGTRLLVL.

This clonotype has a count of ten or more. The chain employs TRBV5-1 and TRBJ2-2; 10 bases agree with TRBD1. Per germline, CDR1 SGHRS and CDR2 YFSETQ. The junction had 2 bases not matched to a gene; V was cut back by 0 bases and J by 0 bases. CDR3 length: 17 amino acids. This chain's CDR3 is CASSLEGQGANTGELFF. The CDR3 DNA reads TGCGCCAGCAGCTTGGAAGGACAGGGGGCGAACACCGGGGAGCTGTTTTTT.

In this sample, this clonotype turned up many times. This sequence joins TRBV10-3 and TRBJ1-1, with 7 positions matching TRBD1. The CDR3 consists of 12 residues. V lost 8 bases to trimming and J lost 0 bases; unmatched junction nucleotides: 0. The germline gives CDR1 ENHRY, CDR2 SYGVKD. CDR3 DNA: TGTGCCATCGGGACAGTGAACACTGAAGCTTTCTTT. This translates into CAIGTVNTEAFF.

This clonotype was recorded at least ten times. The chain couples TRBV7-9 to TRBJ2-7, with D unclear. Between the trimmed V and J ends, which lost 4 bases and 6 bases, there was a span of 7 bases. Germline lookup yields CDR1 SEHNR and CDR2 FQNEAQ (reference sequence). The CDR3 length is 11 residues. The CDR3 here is CASSYRTEQYF. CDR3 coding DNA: TGTGCCAGCAGCTACCGGACCGAGCAGTACTTC.

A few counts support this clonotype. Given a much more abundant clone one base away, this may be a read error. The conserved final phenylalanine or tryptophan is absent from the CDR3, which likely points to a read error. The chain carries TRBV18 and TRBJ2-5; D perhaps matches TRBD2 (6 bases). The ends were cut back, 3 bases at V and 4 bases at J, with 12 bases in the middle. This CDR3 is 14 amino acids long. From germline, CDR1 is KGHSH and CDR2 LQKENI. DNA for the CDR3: TGTGCCAGCTCACCCGGGACTGATCGAGAGACCCAGTACTCC. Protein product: CASSPGTDRETQYS.

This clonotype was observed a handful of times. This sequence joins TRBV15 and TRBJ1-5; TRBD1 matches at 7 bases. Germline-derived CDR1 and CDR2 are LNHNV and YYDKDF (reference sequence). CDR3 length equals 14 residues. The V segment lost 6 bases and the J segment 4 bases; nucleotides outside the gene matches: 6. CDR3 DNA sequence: TGTGCCACCAGTCATGGACAGGTAAATCAGCCCCAGCATTTT. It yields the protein CATSHGQVNQPQHF.

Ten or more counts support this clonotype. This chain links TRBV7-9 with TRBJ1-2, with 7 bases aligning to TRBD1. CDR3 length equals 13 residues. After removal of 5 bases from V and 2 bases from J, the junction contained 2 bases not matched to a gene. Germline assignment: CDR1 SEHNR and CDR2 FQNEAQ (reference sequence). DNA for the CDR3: TGTGCCAGCAGCACCAGGGGGAACTATGGCTACACCTTC. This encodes CASSTRGNYGYTF.

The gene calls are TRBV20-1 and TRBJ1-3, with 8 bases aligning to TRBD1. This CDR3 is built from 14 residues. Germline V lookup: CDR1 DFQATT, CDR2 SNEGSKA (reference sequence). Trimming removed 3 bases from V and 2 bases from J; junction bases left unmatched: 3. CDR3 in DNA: TGCAGTGCTAGGGACAGGGTTGCTGGAAACACCATATATTTT. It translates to CSARDRVAGNTIYF.

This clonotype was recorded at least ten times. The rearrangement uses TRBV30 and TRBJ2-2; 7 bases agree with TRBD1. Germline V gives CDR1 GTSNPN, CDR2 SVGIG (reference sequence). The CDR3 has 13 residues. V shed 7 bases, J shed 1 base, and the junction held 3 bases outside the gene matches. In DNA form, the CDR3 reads TGTGCCTATACAGGGGAGAACACCGGGGAGCTGTTTTTT. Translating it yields CAYTGENTGELFF. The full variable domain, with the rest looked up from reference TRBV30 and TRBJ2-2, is SQTIHQWPATLVQPVGSPLSLECTVEGTSNPNLYWYRQAAGRGLQLLFYSVGIGQISSEVPQNLSASRPQDRQFILSSKKLLLSDSGFYLCAYTGENTGELFFGEGSRLTVL.

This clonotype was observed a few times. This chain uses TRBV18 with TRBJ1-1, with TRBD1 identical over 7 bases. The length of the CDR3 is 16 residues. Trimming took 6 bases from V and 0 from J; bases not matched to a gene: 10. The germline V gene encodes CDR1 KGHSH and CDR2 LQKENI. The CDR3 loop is CASSRNSGGMNTEAFF. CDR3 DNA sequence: TGTGCCAGCTCTCGGAACTCAGGGGGAATGAACACTGAAGCTTTCTTT. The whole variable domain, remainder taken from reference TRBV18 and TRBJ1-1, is NAGVMQNPRHLVRRRGQEARLRCSPMKGHSHVYWYRQLPEEGLKFMVYLQKENIIDESGMPKERFSAEFPKEGPSILRIQQVVRGDSAAYFCASSRNSGGMNTEAFFGQGTRLTVV.

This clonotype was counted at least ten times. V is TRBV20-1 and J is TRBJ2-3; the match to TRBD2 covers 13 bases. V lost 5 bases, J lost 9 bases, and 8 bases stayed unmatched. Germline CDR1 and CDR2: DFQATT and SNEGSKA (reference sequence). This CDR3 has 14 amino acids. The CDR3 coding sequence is TGCAGTGCTGCGGGACTAGCGGGGCGTGGGACGCAGTATTTT. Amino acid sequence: CSAAGLAGRGTQYF.

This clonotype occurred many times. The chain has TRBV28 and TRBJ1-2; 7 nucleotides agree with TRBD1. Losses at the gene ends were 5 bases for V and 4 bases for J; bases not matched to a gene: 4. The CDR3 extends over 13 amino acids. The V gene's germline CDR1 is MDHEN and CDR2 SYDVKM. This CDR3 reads CASSPTGTYGYTF. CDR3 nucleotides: TGTGCCAGCAGTCCGACAGGGACCTATGGCTACACCTTC.

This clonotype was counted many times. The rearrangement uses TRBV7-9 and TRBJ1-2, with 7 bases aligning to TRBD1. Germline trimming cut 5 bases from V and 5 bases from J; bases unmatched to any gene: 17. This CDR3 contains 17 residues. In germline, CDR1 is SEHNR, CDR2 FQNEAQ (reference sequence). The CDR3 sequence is CASSPLRGRGTYYGYTF. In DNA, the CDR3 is TGTGCCAGCAGCCCCCTTAGGGGCAGGGGGACCTATTATGGCTACACCTTC.

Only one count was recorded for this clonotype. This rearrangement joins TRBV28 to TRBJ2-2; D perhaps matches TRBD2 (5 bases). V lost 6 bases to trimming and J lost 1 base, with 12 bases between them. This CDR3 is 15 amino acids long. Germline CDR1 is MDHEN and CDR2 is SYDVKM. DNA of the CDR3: TGTGCCAGCAGACCCACTAGGCGGAACACCGGGGAGCTGTTTTTT. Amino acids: CASRPTRRNTGELFF.

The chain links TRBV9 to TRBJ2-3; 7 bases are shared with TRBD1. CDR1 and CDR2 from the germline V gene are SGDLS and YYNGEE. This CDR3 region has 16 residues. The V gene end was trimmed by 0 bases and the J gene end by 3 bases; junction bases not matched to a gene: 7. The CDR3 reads CASSVGQGGRTDTQYF. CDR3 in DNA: TGTGCCAGCAGCGTAGGACAGGGCGGTAGGACAGATACGCAGTATTTT. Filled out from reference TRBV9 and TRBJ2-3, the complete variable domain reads DSGVTQTPKHLITATGQRVTLRCSPRSGDLSVYWYQQSLDQGLQFLIQYYNGEERAKGNILERFSAQQFPDLHSELNLSSLELGDSALYFCASSVGQGGRTDTQYFGPGTRLTVL.

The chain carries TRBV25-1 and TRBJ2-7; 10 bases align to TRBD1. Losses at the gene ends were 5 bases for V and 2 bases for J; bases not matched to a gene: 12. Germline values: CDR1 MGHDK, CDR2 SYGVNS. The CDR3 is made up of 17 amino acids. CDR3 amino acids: CASSRGHGDRGTYEQYF. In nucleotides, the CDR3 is TGTGCCAGCAGTCGCGGGCATGGGGACAGGGGAACCTACGAGCAGTACTTC.